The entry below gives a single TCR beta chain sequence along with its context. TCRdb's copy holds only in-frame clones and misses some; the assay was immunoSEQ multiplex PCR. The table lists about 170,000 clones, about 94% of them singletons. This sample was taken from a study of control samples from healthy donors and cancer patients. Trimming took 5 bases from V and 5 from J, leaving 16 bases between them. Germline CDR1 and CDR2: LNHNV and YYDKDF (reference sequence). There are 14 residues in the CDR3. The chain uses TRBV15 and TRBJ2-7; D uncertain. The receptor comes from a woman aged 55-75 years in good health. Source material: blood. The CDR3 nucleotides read TGTGCCACCAGCGACCCGGTCTTCGTCGACGAGCAGTACTTC. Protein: CATSDPVFVDEQYF.